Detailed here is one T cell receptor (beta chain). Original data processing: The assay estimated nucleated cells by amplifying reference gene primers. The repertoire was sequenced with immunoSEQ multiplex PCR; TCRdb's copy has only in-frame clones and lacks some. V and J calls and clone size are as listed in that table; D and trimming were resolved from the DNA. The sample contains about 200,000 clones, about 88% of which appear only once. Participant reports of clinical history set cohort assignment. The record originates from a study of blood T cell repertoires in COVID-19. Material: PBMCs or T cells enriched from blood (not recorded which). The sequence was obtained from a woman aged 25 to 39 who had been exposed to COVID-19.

The DNA for the CDR3 is TGTGCCAGCAGCTCGGACAGGGGGCTTTATGGCTACACCTTC. Protein product: CASSSDRGLYGYTF. The chain carries TRBV13 and TRBJ1-2, with TRBD1 identical over 11 bases. Germline loops: CDR1 PRHDT, CDR2 FYEKMQ (reference sequence). The CDR3 has 14 residues. Losses at the gene ends were 4 bases for V and 5 bases for J; bases not matched to a gene: 3.